This T cell receptor beta chain appears in the sequencing data of a study of OX40 agonist ivuxolimab in advanced cancers. At the level of the study: Dose-escalation patients' cancers were hepatocellular carcinoma, melanoma, renal cell or head and neck cancer. A male proportion of over 70% was recorded, with mean age approximately 64 years and range about 23 to 90. Findings and limits, study-wide: Clonal expansion was seen in CD4+ and CD8+ blood T cells by week 6 at 0.1 to 3.0 mg/kg. Patients with a partial response at 0.1-3.0 mg/kg had among the lowest clonal expansion.

V lost 3 bases, J lost 5 bases, and 9 bases stayed unmatched. This CDR3 has 14 amino acids. CDR1 SQVTM and CDR2 ANQGSEA come from the germline V gene. As to this clone: Its specificity is not known.

TCRdb keeps only in-frame clones here, not all; method: immunoSEQ multiplex PCR. In the table there are approximately 70,000 clones, roughly 90% of which are singletons. Sample: CD4+ or CD8+ T cells sorted from blood, taken in a trial of the OX40 agonist ivuxolimab. The clonotype comes from an adult with an advanced solid tumor such as melanoma, head and neck, liver or kidney cancer. V and J are TRBV29-1 and TRBJ2-7; 8 positions match TRBD1. CDR3 DNA sequence: TGCAGCGTTGAGTGGCAGGGGGCGCAAGACGAGCAGTACTTC. This gives the protein CSVEWQGAQDEQYF.